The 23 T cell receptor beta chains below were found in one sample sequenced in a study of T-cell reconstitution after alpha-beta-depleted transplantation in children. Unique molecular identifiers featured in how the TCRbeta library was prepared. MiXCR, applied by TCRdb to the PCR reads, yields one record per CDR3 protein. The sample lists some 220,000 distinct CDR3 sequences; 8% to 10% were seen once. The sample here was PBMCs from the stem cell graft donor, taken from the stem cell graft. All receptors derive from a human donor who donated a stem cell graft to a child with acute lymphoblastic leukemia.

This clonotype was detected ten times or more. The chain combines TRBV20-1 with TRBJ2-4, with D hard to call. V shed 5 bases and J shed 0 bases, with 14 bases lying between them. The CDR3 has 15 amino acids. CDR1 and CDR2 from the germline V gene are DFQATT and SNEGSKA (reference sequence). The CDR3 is CSAALSQLAKNIQYF. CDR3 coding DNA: TGCAGTGCTGCCCTGAGTCAGCTAGCCAAAAACATTCAGTACTTC.

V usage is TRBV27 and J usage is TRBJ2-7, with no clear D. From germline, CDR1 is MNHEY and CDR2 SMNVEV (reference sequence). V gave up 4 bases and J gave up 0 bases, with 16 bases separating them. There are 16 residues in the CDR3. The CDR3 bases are TGTGCCAGCAGTTCGAGACATCCCGCAGGCTCCTACGAGCAGTACTTC. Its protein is CASSSRHPAGSYEQYF.

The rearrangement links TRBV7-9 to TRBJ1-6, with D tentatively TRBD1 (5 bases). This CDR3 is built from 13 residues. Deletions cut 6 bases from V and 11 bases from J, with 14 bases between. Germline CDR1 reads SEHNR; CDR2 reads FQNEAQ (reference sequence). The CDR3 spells CASSPGATPPLHF. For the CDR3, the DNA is TGTGCCAGCAGTCCCGGGGCCACCCCACCCCTCCACTTT.

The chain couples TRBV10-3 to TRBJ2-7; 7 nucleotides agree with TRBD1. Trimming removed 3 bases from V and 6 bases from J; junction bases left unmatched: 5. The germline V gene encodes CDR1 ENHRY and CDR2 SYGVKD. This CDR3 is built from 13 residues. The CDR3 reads CAISERGPGEQYF. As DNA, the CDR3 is TGTGCCATCAGTGAAAGGGGGCCCGGCGAGCAGTACTTC.

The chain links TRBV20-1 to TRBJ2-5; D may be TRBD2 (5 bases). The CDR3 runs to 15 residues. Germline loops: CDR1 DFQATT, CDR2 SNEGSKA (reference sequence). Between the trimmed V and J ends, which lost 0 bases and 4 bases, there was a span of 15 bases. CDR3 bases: TGCAGTGCTAGAGATCGGTTATCCCGGGGAGAGACCCAGTACTTC. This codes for CSARDRLSRGETQYF.

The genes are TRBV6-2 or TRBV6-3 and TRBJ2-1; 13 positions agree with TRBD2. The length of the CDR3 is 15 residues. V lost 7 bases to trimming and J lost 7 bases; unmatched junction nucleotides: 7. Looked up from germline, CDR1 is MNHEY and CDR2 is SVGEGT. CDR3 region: CASTELAGGENEQFF. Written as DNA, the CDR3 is TGTGCCAGCACCGAACTAGCGGGGGGGGAGAATGAGCAGTTCTTC.

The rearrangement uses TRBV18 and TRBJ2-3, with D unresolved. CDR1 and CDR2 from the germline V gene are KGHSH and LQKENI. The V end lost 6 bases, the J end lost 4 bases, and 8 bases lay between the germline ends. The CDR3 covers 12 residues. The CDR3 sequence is CASSASPDTQYF. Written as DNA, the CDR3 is TGTGCCAGCTCTGCGAGCCCAGATACGCAGTATTTT.

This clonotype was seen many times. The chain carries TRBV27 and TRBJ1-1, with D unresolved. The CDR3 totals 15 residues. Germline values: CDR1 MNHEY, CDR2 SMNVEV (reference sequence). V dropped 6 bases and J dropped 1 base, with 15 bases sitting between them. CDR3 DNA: TGTGCCAGCAGGCCAAGCGGGCAGAGGAACACTGAAGCTTTCTTT. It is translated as CASRPSGQRNTEAFF.

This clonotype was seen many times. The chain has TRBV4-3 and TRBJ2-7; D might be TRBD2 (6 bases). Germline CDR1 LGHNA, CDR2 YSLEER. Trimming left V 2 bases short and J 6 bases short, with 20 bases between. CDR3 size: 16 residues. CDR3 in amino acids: CASSQSMPWEVREQYF. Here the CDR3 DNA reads TGCGCCAGCAGCCAAAGTATGCCCTGGGAGGTACGCGAGCAGTACTTC.

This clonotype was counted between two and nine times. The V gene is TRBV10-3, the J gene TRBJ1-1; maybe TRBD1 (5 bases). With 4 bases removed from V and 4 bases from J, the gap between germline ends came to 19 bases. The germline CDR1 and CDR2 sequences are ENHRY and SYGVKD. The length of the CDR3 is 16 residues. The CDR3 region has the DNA TGTGCCATCAGTGCTTACGGGGCCCAAGAGGGCACTGAAGCTTTCTTT. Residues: CAISAYGAQEGTEAFF.

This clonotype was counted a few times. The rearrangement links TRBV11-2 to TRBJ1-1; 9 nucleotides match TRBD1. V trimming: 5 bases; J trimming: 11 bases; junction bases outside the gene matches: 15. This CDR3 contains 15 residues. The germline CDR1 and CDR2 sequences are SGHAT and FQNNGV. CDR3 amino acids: CASSNIRDRALLAFF. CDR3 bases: TGTGCCAGCAGCAATATCCGGGACAGGGCTCTTCTGGCTTTCTTT.

The CDR3 loop is CASSLPVDYGYTF. In DNA form, the CDR3 reads TGTGCCAGCAGCTTACCCGTAGACTATGGCTACACCTTC. The V gene is TRBV7-8, the J gene TRBJ1-2; D is ambiguous. The ends were cut back, 2 bases at V and 3 bases at J, with 7 bases in the middle. CDR1 is SGHVS and CDR2 is FQNEAQ in the germline V gene. The CDR3 is made up of 13 amino acids.

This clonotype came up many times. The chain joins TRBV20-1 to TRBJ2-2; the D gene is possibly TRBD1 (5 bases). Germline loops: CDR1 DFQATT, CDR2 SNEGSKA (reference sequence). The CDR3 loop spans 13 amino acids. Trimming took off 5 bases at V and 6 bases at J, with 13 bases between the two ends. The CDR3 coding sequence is TGCAGTGCTCGACAGACCCCCGCCGGGGAGCTGTTTTTT. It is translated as CSARQTPAGELFF.

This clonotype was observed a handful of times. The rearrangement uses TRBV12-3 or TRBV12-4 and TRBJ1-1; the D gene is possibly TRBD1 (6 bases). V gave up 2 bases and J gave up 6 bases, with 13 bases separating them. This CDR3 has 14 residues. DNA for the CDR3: TGTGCCAGCAGTTTATGGGGGGCTGGCTCTGAAGCTTTCTTT. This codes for CASSLWGAGSEAFF.

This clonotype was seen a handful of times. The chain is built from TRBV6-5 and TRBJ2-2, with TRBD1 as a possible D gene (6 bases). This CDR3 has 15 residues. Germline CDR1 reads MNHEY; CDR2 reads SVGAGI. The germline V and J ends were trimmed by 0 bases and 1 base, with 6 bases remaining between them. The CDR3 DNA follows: TGTGCCAGCAGTTACTCGACAGGGAACACCGGGGAGCTGTTTTTT. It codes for CASSYSTGNTGELFF.

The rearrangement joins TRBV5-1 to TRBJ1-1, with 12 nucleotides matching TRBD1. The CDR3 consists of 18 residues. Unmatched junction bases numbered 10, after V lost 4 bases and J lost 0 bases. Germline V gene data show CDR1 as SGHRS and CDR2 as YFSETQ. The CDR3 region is CASSNPGQGAGMNTEAFF. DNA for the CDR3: TGCGCCAGCAGCAATCCGGGACAGGGGGCAGGGATGAACACTGAAGCTTTCTTT.

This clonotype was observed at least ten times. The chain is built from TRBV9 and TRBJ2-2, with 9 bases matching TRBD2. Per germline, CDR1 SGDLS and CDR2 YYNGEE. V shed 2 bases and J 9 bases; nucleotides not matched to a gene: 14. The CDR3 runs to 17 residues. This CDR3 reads CASSVDLGLAFNRELFF. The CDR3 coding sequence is TGTGCCAGCAGCGTGGATTTGGGACTAGCTTTTAACAGGGAGCTGTTTTTT. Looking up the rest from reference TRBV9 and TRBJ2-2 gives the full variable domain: DSGVTQTPKHLITATGQRVTLRCSPRSGDLSVYWYQQSLDQGLQFLIQYYNGEERAKGNILERFSAQQFPDLHSELNLSSLELGDSALYFCASSVDLGLAFNRELFFGEGSRLTVL.

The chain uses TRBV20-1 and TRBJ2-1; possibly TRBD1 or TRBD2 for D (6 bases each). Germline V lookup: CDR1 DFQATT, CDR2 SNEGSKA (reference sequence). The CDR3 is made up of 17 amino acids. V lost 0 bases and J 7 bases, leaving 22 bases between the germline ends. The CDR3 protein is CSARDTLLGGQANEQFF. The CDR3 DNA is TGCAGTGCTAGAGATACTCTCTTAGGGGGGCAAGCGAATGAGCAGTTCTTC.

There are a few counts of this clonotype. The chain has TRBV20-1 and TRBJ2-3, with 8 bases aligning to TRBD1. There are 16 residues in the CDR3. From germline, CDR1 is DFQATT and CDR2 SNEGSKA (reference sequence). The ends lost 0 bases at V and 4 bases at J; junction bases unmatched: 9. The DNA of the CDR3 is TGCAGTGCTAGAGATAGCAGGGGGCCGAATGCAGATACGCAGTATTTT. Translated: CSARDSRGPNADTQYF.

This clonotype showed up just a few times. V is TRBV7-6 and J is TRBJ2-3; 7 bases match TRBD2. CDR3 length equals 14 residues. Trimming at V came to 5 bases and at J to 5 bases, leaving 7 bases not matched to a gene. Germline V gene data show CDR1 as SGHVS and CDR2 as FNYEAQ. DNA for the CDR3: TGTGCCAGCAGCCCAGTGAGGGAGGGAGATACGCAGTATTTT. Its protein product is CASSPVREGDTQYF.

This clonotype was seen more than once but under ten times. This CDR3 reads CASSIRGEAEAFF. In DNA, the CDR3 is TGTGCCAGCAGCATAAGGGGTGAGGCTGAAGCTTTCTTT. The chain combines TRBV12-3 or TRBV12-4 with TRBJ1-1; weak D call: TRBD1 (5 bases). The V and J ends lost 6 bases and 6 bases respectively, with 14 bases between them. This CDR3 region has 13 residues.

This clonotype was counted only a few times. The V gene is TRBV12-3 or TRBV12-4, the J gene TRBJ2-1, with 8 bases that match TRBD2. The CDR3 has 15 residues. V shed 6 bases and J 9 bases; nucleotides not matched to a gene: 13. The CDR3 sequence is CASSLSGGGMGEQFF. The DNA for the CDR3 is TGTGCCAGCAGCCTCAGCGGGGGCGGCATGGGTGAGCAGTTCTTC.

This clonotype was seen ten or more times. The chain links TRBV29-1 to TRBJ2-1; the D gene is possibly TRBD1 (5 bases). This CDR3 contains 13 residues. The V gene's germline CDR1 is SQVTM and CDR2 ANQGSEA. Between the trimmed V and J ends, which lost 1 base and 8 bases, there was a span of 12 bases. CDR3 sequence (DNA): TGCAGCGTTGAAGTCTCAGGGTCCGATGAGCAGTTCTTC. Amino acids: CSVEVSGSDEQFF.